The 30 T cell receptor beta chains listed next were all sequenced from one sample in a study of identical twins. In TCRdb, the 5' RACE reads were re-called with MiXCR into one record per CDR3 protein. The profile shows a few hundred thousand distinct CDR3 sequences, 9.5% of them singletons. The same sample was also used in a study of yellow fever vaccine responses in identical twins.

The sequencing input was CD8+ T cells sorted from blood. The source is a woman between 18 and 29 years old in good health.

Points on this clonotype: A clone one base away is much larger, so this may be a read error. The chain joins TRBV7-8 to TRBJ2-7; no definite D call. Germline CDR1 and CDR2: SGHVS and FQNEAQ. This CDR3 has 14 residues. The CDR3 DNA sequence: TGTGCCTGCAGCTTAGACGGAAACTTCTACGAGCAGTACTTC. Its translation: CACSLDGNFYEQYF.

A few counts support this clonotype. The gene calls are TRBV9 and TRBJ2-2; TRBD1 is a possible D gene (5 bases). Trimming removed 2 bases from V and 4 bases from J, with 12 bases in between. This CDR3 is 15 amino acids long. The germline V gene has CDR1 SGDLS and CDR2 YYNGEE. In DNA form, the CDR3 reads TGTGCCAGCAGCGTTCAGGGAACTCTCACCGGGGAGCTGTTTTTT. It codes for CASSVQGTLTGELFF.

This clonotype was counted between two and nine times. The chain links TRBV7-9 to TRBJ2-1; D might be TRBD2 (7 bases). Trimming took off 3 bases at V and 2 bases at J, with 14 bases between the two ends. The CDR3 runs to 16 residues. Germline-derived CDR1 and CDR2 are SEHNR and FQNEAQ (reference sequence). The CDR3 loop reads CASSLLRGGAYNEQFF. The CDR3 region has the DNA TGTGCCAGCAGCTTGTTGCGAGGGGGGGCCTACAATGAGCAGTTCTTC.

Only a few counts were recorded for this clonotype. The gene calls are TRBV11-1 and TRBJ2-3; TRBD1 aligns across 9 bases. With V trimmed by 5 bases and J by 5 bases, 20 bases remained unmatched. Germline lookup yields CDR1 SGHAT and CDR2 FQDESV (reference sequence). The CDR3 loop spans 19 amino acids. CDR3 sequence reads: CASSPPGGEQGARGDTQYF. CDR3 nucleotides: TGTGCCAGCAGCCCTCCCGGGGGAGAACAGGGGGCGCGGGGAGATACGCAGTATTTT.

The CDR3 DNA reads TGTGCCAGCAGTCCGCGAGTAGCGGGCTCCTACAATGAGCAGTTCTTC. Its protein product is CASSPRVAGSYNEQFF. The chain uses TRBV7-9 and TRBJ2-1; 7 bases map to TRBD2. Germline CDR1 and CDR2: SEHNR and FQNEAQ (reference sequence). V trimming: 6 bases; J trimming: 0 bases; junction bases outside the gene matches: 8. The CDR3 totals 16 residues.

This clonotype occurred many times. The CDR3 DNA is TGTGCCAGCAGCTCCGGGACAGGCGTATACCAGCCCCAGCATTTT. Amino acid sequence: CASSSGTGVYQPQHF. V is TRBV5-5 and J is TRBJ1-5, with 8 positions matching TRBD1. Germline V gene data show CDR1 as SGHKS and CDR2 as YYEKEE (reference sequence). The CDR3 consists of 15 residues. V shed 3 bases, J shed 7 bases, and the junction held 9 bases outside the gene matches.

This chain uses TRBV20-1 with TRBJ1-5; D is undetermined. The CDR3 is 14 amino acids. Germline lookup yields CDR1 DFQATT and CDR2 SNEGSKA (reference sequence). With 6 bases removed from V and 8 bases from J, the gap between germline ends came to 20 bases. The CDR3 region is CSAPGPNLREPQHF. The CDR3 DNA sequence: TGCAGTGCCCCAGGACCAAACCTCCGGGAGCCCCAGCATTTT.

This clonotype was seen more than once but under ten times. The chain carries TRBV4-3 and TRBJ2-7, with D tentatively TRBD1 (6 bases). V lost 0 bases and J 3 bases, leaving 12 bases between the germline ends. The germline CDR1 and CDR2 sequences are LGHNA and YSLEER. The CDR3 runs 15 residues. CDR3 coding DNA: TGCGCCAGCAGCCAAGATAACCTAGGGGGCTACGAGCAGTACTTC. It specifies CASSQDNLGGYEQYF.

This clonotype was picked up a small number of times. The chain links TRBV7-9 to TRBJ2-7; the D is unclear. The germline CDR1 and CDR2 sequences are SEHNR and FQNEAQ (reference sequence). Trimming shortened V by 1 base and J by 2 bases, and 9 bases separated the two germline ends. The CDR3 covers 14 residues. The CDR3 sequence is CASSLEVAAYEQYF. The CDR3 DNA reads TGTGCCAGCAGCTTAGAGGTGGCAGCCTACGAGCAGTACTTC.

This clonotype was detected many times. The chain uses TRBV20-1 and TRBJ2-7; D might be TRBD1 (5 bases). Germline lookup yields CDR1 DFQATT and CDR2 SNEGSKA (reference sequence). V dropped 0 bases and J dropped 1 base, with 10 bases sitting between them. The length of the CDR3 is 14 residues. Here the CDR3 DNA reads TGCAGTGCTAGAGACAGGGCCCTATCCTACGAGCAGTACTTC. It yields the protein CSARDRALSYEQYF.

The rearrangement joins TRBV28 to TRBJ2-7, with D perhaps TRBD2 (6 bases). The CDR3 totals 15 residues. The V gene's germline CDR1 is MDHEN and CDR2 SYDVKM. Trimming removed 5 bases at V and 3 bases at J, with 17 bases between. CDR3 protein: CASSRIRETNYEQYF. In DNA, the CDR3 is TGTGCCAGCAGTCGTATACGGGAGACAAACTACGAGCAGTACTTC.

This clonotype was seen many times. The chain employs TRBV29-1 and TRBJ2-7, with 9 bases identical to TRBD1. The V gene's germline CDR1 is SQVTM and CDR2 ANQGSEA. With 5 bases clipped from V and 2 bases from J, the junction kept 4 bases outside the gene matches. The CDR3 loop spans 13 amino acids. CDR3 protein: CSVQGQGAYEQYF. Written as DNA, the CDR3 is TGCAGCGTTCAGGGACAGGGAGCCTACGAGCAGTACTTC.

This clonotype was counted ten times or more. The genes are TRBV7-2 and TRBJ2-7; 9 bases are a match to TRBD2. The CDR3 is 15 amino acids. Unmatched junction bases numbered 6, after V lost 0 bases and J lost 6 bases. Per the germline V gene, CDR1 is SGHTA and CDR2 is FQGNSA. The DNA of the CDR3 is TGTGCCAGCAGCTTAGCCTGGCGGGGGGGACTCGAGCAGTACTTC. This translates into CASSLAWRGGLEQYF.

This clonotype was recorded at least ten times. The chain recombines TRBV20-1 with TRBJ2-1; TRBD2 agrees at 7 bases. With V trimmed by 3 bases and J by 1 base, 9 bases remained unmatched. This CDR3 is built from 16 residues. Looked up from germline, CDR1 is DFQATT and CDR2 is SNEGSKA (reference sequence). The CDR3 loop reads CSARTGGPMSYNEQFF. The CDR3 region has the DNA TGCAGTGCTAGGACGGGAGGCCCCATGTCCTACAATGAGCAGTTCTTC.

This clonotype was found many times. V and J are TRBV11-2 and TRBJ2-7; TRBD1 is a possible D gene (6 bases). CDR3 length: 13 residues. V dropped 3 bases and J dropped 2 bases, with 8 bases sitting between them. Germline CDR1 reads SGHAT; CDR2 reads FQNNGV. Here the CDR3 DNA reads TGTGCCAGCAGCTTCGGACAGACCTACGAGCAGTACTTC. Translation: CASSFGQTYEQYF.

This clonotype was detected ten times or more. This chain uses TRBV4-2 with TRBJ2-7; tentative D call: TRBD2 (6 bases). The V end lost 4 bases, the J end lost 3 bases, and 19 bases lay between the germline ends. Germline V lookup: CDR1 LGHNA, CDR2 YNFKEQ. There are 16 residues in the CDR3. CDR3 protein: CASSPGGVQGIYEQYF. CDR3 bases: TGTGCCAGCAGCCCTGGAGGGGTACAAGGGATCTACGAGCAGTACTTC.

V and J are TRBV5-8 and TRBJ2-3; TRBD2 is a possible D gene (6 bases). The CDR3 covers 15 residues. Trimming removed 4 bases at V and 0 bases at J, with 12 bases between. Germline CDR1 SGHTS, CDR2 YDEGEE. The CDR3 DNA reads TGTGCCAGCAGCCCCGGGACTTGGAGCACAGATACGCAGTATTTT. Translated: CASSPGTWSTDTQYF.

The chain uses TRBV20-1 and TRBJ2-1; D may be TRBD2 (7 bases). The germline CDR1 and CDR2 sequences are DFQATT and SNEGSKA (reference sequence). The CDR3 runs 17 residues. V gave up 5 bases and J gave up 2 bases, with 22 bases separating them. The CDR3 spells CSALGHYTGGTYNEQFF. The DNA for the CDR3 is TGCAGTGCTCTCGGGCACTACACGGGGGGCACCTACAATGAGCAGTTCTTC.

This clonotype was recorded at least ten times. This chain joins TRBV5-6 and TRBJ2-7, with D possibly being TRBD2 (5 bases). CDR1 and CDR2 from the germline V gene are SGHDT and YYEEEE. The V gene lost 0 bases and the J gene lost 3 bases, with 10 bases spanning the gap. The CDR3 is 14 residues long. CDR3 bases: TGTGCCAGCAGCTTGGGTGGGAGTAACTACGAGCAGTACTTC. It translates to CASSLGGSNYEQYF.

The CDR3 nucleotides are TGTGCCAGCAGCCCACCGACCGGGCTGGAGACCCAGTACTTC. As protein: CASSPPTGLETQYF. The chain employs TRBV5-6 and TRBJ2-5; D is undetermined. This CDR3 region has 14 residues. V dropped 4 bases and J dropped 5 bases, with 15 bases sitting between them. CDR1 SGHDT and CDR2 YYEEEE come from the germline V gene.

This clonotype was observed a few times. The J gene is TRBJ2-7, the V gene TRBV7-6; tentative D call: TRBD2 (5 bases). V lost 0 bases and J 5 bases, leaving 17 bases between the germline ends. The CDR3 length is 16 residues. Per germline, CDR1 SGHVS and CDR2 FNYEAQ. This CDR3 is CASSLATGPGIHEQYF. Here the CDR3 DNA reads TGTGCCAGCAGCTTAGCGACTGGCCCCGGGATCCACGAGCAGTACTTC.

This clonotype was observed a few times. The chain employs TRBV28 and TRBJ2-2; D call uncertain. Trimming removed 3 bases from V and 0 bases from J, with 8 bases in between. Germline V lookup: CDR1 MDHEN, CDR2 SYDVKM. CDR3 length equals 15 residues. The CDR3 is CASSFLGSNTGELFF. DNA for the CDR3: TGTGCCAGCAGTTTCTTGGGGTCGAACACCGGGGAGCTGTTTTTT.

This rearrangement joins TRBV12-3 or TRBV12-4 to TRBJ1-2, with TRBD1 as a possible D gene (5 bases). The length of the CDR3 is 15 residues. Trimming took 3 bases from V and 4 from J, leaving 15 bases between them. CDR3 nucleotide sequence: TGTGCCAGCAGTTTCTTTCGGGACCCGAGCTATGGCTACACCTTC. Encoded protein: CASSFFRDPSYGYTF.

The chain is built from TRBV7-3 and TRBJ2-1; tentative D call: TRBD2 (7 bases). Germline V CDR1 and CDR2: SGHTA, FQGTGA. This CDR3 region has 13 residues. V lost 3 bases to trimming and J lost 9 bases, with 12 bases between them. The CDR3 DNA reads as TGTGCCAGCAGCTTTCAGGGAGGGGGTGAGCAGTTCTTC. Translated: CASSFQGGGEQFF.

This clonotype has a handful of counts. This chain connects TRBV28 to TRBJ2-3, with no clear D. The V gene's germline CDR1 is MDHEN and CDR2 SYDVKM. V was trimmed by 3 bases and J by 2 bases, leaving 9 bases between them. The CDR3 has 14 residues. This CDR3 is CASSFGVPTDTQYF. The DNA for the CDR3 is TGTGCCAGCAGTTTCGGAGTACCCACAGATACGCAGTATTTT.

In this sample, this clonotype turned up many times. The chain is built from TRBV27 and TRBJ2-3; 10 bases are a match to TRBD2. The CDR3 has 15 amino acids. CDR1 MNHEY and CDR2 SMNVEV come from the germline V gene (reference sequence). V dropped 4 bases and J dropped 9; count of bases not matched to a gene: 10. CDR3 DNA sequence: TGTGCCAGCAGTTCAGGGACTAGCGAAGGGTGGACGCAGTATTTT. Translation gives CASSSGTSEGWTQYF.

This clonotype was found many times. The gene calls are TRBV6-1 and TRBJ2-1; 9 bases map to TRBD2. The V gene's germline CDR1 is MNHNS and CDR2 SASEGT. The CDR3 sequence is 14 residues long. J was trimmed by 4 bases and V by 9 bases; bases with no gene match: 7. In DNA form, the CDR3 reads TGTGCCAGTTCAGCGGGAGGAGTGTACAATGAGCAGTTCTTC. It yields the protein CASSAGGVYNEQFF.

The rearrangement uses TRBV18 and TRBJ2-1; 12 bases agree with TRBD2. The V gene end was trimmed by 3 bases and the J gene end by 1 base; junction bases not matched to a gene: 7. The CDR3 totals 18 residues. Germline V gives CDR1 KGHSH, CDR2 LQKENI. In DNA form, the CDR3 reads TGTGCCAGCTCACCGGATCCAGGACTAGCGGGATCCTACAATGAGCAGTTCTTC. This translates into CASSPDPGLAGSYNEQFF.

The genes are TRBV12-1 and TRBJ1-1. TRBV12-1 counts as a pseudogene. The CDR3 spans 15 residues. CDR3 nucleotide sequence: TGTGCCAGCAGCTTTGGGGGGCCGGGAGCTAGTGAAGCTTTCTTT. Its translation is CASSFGGPGASEAFF.

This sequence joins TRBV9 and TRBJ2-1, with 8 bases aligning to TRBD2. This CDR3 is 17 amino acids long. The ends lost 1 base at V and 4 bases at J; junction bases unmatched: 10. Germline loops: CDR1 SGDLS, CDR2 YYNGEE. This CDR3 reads CASSVSGAGAKYNEQFF. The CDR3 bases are TGTGCCAGCAGCGTATCGGGAGCGGGGGCTAAATACAATGAGCAGTTCTTC.